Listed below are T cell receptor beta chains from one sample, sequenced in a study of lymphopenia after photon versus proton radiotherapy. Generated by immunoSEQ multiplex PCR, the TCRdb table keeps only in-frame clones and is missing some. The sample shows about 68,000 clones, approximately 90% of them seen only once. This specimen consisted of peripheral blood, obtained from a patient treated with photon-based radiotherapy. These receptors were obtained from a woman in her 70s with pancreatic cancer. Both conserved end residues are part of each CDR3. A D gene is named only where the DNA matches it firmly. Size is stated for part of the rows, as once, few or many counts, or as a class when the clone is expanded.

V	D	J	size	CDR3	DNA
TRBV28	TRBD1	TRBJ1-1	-	CASSLQGDSNTEAFF	TGTGCCAGCAGTCTTCAGGGGGACTCGAACACTGAAGCTTTCTTT
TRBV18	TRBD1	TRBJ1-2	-	CASRPGQGDGYTF	TGTGCCAGCCGACCAGGACAGGGCGATGGCTACACCTTC
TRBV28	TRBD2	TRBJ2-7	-	CASSLPPGSGSPYEQYF	TGTGCCAGCAGTTTGCCCCCAGGAAGCGGGAGTCCCTACGAGCAGTACTTC
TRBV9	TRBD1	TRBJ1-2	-	CASSSLGTGNYGYTF	TGTGCCAGCAGCTCACTCGGGACAGGGAACTATGGCTACACCTTC
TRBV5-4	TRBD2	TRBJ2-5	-	CASSPAGAPQETQYF	TGTGCCAGCAGCCCAGCGGGAGCACCCCAAGAGACCCAGTACTTC
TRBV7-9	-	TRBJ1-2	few	CASSTDVSRNYGYTF	TGTGCCAGCAGCACTGATGTTTCGAGGAACTATGGCTACACCTTC
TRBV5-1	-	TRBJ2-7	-	CASSLPAGGSRSYEQYF	TGCGCCAGCAGCTTGCCGGCCGGCGGTAGCCGATCCTACGAGCAGTACTTC
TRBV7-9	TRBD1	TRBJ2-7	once	CASSRTGAITYEQYF	TGTGCCAGCAGCAGGACAGGGGCAATAACCTACGAGCAGTACTTC
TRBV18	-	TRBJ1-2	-	CASSPRPEEGYTF	TGTGCCAGCTCACCAAGACCCGAAGAGGGCTACACCTTC
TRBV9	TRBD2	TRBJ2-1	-	CASSLRLAGDNEQFF	TGTGCCAGCAGCCTTCGATTAGCGGGGGACAATGAGCAGTTCTTC
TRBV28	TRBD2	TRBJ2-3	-	CASSYHGLAGSTDTQYF	TGTGCCAGCAGTTACCACGGACTAGCGGGGAGCACAGATACGCAGTATTTT
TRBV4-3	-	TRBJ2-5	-	CASSQDLGTSKETQYF	TGCGCCAGCAGCCAAGATCTGGGAACTAGCAAAGAGACCCAGTACTTC
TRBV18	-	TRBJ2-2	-	CASSPTIDGELFF	TGTGCCAGCTCACCTACTATCGACGGGGAGCTGTTTTTT
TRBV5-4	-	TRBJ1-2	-	CASSFDLSRAYGYTF	TGTGCCAGCAGCTTTGATCTTAGCAGGGCCTATGGCTACACCTTC
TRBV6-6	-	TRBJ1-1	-	CASTSRNGFEAFF	TGTGCCAGCACCTCCCGGAACGGCTTTGAAGCTTTCTTT
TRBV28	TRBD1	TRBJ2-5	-	CASSPSPGQGYQETQYF	TGTGCCAGCAGCCCATCTCCGGGACAGGGATACCAAGAGACCCAGTACTTC
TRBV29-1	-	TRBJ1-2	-	CSVDPGGRNYGYTF	TGCAGCGTTGATCCCGGGGGGCGAAACTATGGCTACACCTTC
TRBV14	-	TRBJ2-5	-	CASSQDDIPQETQYF	TGTGCCAGCAGCCAAGATGACATCCCACAAGAGACCCAGTACTTC
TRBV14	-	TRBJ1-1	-	CASSQAGPSEAFF	TGTGCCAGCAGCCAAGCAGGACCCTCCGAAGCTTTCTTT
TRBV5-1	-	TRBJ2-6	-	CASSVTPNSGANVLTF	TGCGCCAGCAGCGTTACACCTAATTCTGGGGCCAACGTCCTGACTTTC
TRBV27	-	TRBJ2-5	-	CASSSPGVPSQYF	TGTGCCAGCAGTTCCCCGGGGGTGCCCAGCCAGTACTTC
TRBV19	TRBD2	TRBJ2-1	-	CASSIVGSGKGNEQFF	TGTGCCAGTAGTATAGTTGGTAGCGGGAAGGGGAATGAGCAGTTCTTC
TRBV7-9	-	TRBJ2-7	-	CASSVLYEQYF	TGTGCCAGCAGCGTTTTGTACGAGCAGTACTTC
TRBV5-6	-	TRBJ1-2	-	CASSLQNPYGYTF	TGTGCCAGCAGCTTGCAGAACCCCTATGGCTACACCTTC
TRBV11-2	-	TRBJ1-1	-	CASSLVSRIPEAFF	TGTGCCAGCAGCTTAGTTTCGCGGATCCCTGAAGCTTTCTTT
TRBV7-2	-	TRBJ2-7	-	CASSLGTHSGEQYF	TGTGCCAGCAGCTTAGGGACCCATAGTGGCGAGCAGTACTTC
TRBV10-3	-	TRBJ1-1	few	CASWEDNTEAFF	TGTGCCTCCTGGGAGGACAACACTGAAGCTTTCTTT
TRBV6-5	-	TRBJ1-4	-	CASKGGLGEKLFF	TGTGCCAGCAAGGGGGGGTTAGGAGAAAAACTGTTTTTT
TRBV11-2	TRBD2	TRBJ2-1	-	CASSFSGGSNEQFF	TGTGCCAGCAGCTTTAGCGGGGGAAGCAATGAGCAGTTCTTC
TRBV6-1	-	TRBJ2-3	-	CASRNTDTQYF	TGTGCCAGCAGAAACACAGATACGCAGTATTTT
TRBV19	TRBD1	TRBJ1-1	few	CASSQQGGSTEAFF	TGTGCCAGTAGTCAACAGGGGGGAAGCACTGAAGCTTTCTTT
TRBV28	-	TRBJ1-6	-	CASSLSGGSPLHF	TGTGCCAGCAGTCTCTCGGGGGGTTCACCCCTCCACTTT
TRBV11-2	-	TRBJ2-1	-	CASSVWAETDSEEQFF	TGTGCCAGCAGCGTATGGGCCGAGACCGACTCAGAGGAGCAGTTCTTC
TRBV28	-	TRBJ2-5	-	CASSFSGNQETQYF	TGTGCCAGCAGTTTTTCGGGGAACCAAGAGACCCAGTACTTC
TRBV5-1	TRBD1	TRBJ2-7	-	CASSLGQGLIYEQYF	TGCGCCAGCAGCCTCGGACAGGGTTTAATCTACGAGCAGTACTTC
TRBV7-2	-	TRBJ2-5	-	CASSLSGEETQYF	TGTGCCAGCAGCTTATCTGGGGAAGAGACCCAGTACTTC
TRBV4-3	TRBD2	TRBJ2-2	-	CASSQWALTSSTGELFF	TGCGCCAGCAGCCAATGGGCTCTGACTAGCTCCACCGGGGAGCTGTTTTTT
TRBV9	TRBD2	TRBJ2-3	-	CASSARTSGAYSTDTQYF	TGTGCCAGCAGCGCCCGGACTAGCGGGGCTTATAGCACAGATACGCAGTATTTT
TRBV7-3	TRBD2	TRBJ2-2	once	CASSPRLAGTNTGELFF	TGTGCCAGCAGCCCTCGACTAGCGGGAACGAACACCGGGGAGCTGTTTTTT
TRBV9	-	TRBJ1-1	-	CASSVGRVLTEAFF	TGTGCCAGCAGCGTAGGGAGGGTATTGACTGAAGCTTTCTTT
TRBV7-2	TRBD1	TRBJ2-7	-	CASSLYLGQGIAYEQYF	TGTGCCAGCAGCTTATATCTGGGACAGGGGATCGCCTACGAGCAGTACTTC
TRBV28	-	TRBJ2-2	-	CASSSGGSPNTGELFF	TGTGCCAGCAGTTCTGGGGGGTCCCCGAACACCGGGGAGCTGTTTTTT
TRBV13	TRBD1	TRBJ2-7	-	CASSLSPGTGPSYEQYF	TGTGCCAGCAGCCTCTCCCCCGGGACAGGGCCCTCCTACGAGCAGTACTTC
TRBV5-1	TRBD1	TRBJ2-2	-	CASDPTGANTGELFF	TGCGCCAGCGACCCGACAGGGGCGAACACCGGGGAGCTGTTTTTT
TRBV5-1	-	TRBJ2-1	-	CASSPQGFGVYNEQFF	TGCGCCAGCAGCCCCCAGGGGTTTGGGGTTTACAATGAGCAGTTCTTC
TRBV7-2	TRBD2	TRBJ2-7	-	CASSLSGGPHEQYF	TGTGCCAGCAGCTTATCGGGAGGTCCCCACGAGCAGTACTTC
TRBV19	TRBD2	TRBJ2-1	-	CASSPSGSSYNEQFF	TGTGCCAGTAGCCCAAGCGGGAGCTCCTACAATGAGCAGTTCTTC
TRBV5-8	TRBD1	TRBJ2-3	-	CASSWDRGRDTQYF	TGTGCCAGCAGTTGGGACAGGGGGAGGGATACGCAGTATTTT